The 11 T cell receptor beta chains listed next were all sequenced from one sample in a study of cytomegalovirus exposure and HLA in healthy donors. The primer mix had 60 Vbeta and 13 Jbeta primers. Generated by immunoSEQ multiplex PCR, the TCRdb table keeps only in-frame clones and is missing some. The sample is made up of 50,000 to 75,000 clones, and the top ten hold less than 2.5% of it. The sequencing input was PBMCs. The receptors were sampled from a woman between 18 and 29 years old in good health and CMV-seronegative.

The V and J genes are TRBV7-2 and TRBJ2-5, with D unresolved. This CDR3 is 13 amino acids long. Trimming took 5 bases from V and 0 from J, leaving 7 bases between them. Germline-derived CDR1 and CDR2 are SGHTA and FQGNSA. CDR3 sequence reads: CASSPQYQETQYF. For the CDR3, the DNA is TGTGCCAGCAGCCCTCAGTACCAAGAGACCCAGTACTTC.

V and J are TRBV9 and TRBJ1-2, with D unresolved. The germline V and J ends were trimmed by 0 bases and 8 bases, with 8 bases remaining between them. The CDR3 is 12 amino acids. Germline V lookup: CDR1 SGDLS, CDR2 YYNGEE. This CDR3 is CASSVGGGGYTF. Written as DNA, the CDR3 is TGTGCCAGCAGCGTAGGGGGAGGAGGCTACACCTTC.

The chain links TRBV19 to TRBJ1-5, with TRBD1 as a possible D gene (5 bases). Trimming removed 3 bases at V and 3 bases at J, with 12 bases between. Per the germline V gene, CDR1 is LNHDA and CDR2 is SQIVND (reference sequence). The CDR3 spans 15 residues. The CDR3 protein is CASSIVSGNNQPQHF. The DNA for the CDR3 is TGTGCCAGTAGTATTGTCTCAGGGAACAATCAGCCCCAGCATTTT.

J is TRBJ2-1 and V is TRBV7-3; D perhaps matches TRBD2 (6 bases). The CDR3 has 17 amino acids. Trimming removed 5 bases from V and 4 bases from J, with 21 bases in between. Germline CDR1 is SGHTA and CDR2 is FQGTGA. CDR3 nucleotide sequence: TGTGCCAGCAGCCCCCGTCGGGGCGCGGGACCATACAATGAGCAGTTCTTC. This translates into CASSPRRGAGPYNEQFF.

This chain connects TRBV28 to TRBJ1-6; 7 bases line up with TRBD1. The germline gives CDR1 MDHEN, CDR2 SYDVKM. Germline trimming cut 2 bases from V and 6 bases from J; bases unmatched to any gene: 16. The CDR3 totals 19 residues. This CDR3 reads CASSLRRDSGPAGNSPLHF. CDR3 DNA: TGTGCCAGCAGTTTAAGGCGGGACAGCGGTCCGGCGGGTAATTCACCCCTCCACTTT.

The V and J genes are TRBV7-2 and TRBJ1-2; 11 bases map to TRBD1. V shed 5 bases and J 4 bases; nucleotides not matched to a gene: 9. Germline-derived CDR1 and CDR2 are SGHTA and FQGNSA. The CDR3 covers 16 residues. The CDR3 DNA follows: TGTGCCAGCAGCATCCGGACAGGGGGCAGCAGCTATGGCTACACCTTC. It is translated as CASSIRTGGSSYGYTF.

This sequence joins TRBV7-3 and TRBJ2-1; D gene unclear. Trimming stripped 8 bases from V and 0 bases from J, with 8 bases between. Germline CDR1 and CDR2: SGHTA and FQGTGA. The CDR3 consists of 13 residues. The CDR3 DNA reads as TGTGCCAGCTCTTGGAGCTCCTACAATGAGCAGTTCTTC. Its translation is CASSWSSYNEQFF.

This chain links TRBV29-1 with TRBJ1-2; no reliable D call. V lost 8 bases and J lost 2, with 12 bases in between. From germline, CDR1 is SQVTM and CDR2 ANQGSEA. There are 12 residues in the CDR3. This chain's CDR3 is CSITLGNYGYTF. The CDR3 DNA follows: TGCAGCATCACACTGGGCAACTATGGCTACACCTTC.

The chain combines TRBV10-3 with TRBJ2-5; TRBD2 aligns across 13 bases. The CDR3 is 15 residues long. Germline loops: CDR1 ENHRY, CDR2 SYGVKD. J gave up 1 base and V 6 bases, and 2 bases lay outside the gene matches. CDR3 sequence (DNA): TGTGCCATCAGCGGACTAGCGGGAGCCCAAGAGACCCAGTACTTC. Translating it yields CAISGLAGAQETQYF.

The CDR3 spells CASSDRDSGELFF. Here the CDR3 DNA reads TGTGCCAGCAGTGACCGGGACAGCGGGGAGCTGTTTTTT. This sequence joins TRBV6-4 and TRBJ2-2, with 7 bases matching TRBD1. The V and J ends lost 2 bases and 7 bases, in that order; junction bases with no gene match: 1. Germline CDR1 MRHNA, CDR2 SNTAGT. The CDR3 loop spans 13 amino acids.

The chain links TRBV4-1 to TRBJ1-1; D gene unclear. Trimming shortened V by 1 base and J by 4 bases, and 7 bases separated the two germline ends. This CDR3 comprises 13 residues. Germline loops: CDR1 MGHRA, CDR2 YSYEKL. Here the CDR3 DNA reads TGCGCCAGCAGCCAAGCCATCATCACTGAAGCTTTCTTT. Translation gives CASSQAIITEAFF.